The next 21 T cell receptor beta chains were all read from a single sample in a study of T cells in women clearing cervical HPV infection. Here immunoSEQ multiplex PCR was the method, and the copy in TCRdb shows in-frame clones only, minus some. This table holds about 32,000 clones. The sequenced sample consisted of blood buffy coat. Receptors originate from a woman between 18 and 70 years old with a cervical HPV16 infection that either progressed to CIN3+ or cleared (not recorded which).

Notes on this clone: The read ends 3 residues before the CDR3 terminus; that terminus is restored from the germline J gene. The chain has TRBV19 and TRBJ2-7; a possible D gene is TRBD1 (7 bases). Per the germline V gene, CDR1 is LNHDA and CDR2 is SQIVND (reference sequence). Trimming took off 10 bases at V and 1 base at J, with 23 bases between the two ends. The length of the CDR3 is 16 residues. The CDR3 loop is CATQSQGGTKSYEQYF. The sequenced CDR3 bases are TGTGCCACCCAAAGTCAGGGGGGTACAAAGTCCTACGAG.

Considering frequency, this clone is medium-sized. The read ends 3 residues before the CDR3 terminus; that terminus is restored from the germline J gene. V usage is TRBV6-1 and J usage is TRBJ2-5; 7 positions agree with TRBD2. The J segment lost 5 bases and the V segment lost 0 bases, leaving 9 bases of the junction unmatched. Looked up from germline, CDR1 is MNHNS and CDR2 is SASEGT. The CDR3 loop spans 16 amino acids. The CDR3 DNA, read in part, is TGTGCCAGCAGTGAAGCAGAGGGCGGGGGTGGGGAGACC. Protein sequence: CASSEAEGGGGET. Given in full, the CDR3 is CASSEAEGGGGETQYF.

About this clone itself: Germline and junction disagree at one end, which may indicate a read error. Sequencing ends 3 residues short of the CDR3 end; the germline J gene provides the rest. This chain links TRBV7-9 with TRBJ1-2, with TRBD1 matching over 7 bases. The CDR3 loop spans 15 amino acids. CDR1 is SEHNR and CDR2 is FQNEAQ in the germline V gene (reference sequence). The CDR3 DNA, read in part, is TGTGCCAGCAGCCTAGCGGGACAGTCTAACTATGGC. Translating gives CASSLAGQSNYG. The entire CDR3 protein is CASSLAGQSNYGYTF.

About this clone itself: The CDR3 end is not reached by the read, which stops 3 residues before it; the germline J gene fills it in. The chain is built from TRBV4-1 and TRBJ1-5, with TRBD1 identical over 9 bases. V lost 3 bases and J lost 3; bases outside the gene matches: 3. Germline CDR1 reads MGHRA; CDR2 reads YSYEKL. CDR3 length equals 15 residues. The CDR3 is CASSHRTGDNQPQHF. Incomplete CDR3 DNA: TGCGCCAGCAGCCACCGGACAGGGGACAATCAGCCC.

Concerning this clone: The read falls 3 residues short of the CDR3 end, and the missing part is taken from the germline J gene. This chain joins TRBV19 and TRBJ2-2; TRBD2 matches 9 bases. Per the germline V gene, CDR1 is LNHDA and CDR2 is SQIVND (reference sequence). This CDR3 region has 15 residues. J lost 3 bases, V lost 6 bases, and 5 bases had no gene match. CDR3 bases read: TGTGCCAGTAGGCGGGGGGGCCAAGACACCGGGGAG. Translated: CASRRGGQDTGE. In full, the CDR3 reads CASRRGGQDTGELFF.

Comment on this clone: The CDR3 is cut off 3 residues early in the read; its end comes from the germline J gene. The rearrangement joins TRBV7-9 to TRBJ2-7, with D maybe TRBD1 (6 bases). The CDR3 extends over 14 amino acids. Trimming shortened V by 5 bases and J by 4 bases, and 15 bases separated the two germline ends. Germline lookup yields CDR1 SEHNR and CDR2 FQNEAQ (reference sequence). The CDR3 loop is CASSAQGDAYEQYF. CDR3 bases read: TGTGCCAGCAGCGCACAGGGTGATGCATACGAG. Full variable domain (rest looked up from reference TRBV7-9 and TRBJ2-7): DTGVSQNPRHKITKRGQNVTFRCDPISEHNRLYWYRQTLGQGPEFLTYFQNEAQLEKSRLLSDRFSAERPKGSFSTLEIQRTEQGDSAMYLCASSAQGDAYEQYFGPGTRLTVT.

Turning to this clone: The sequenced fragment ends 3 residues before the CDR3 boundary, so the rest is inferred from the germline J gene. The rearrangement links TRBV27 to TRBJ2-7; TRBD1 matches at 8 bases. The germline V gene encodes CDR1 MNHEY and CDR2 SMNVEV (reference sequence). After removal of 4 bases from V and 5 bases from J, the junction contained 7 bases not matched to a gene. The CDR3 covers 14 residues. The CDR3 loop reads CASSWAPDRDEQYF. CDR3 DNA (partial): TGTGCCAGCAGTTGGGCCCCGGACAGGGACGAG.

The CDR3 bases that were read are TGTGCCAGTAGTATCACTGCTACTAGCACAGATACG. Its translation is CASSITATSTDT. The CDR3 in full is CASSITATSTDTQYF. The genes are TRBV19 and TRBJ2-3, with unresolved D. The read ends 3 residues shy of where the CDR3 ends; the end is completed using the germline J gene. The CDR3 consists of 15 residues. Germline V CDR1 and CDR2: LNHDA, SQIVND (reference sequence). Deletions cut 3 bases from V and 0 bases from J, with 10 bases between.

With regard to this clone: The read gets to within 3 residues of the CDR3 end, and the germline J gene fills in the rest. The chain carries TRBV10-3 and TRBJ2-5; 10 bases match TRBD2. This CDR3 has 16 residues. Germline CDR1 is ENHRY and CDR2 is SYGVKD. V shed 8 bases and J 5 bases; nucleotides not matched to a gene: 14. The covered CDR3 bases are TGTGCCATCGGCTGGAACCAGCGGGGGGGCCTGGAGACC. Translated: CAIGWNQRGGLET. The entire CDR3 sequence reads CAIGWNQRGGLETQYF.

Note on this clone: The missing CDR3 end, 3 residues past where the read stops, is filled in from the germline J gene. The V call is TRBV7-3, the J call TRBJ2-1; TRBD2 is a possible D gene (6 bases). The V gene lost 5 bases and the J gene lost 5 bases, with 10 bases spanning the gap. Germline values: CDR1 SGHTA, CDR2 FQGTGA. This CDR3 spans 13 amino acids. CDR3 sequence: CASSLGTHNEQFF. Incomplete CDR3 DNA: TGTGCCAGCAGCCTCGGGACTCACAATGAG.

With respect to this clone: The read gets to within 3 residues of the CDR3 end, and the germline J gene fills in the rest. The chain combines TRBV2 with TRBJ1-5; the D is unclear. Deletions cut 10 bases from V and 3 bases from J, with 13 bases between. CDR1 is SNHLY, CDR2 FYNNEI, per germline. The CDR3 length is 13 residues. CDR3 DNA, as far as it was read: TGTGCCACCGCTAACGGGGTCAATCAGCCC. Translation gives CATANGVNQP. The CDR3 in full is CATANGVNQPQHF.

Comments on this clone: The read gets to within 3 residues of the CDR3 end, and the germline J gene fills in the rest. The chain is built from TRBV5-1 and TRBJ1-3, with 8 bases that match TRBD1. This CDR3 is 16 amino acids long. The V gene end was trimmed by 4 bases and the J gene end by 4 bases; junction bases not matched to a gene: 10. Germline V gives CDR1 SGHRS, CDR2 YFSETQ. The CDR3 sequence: CASSMETGVRGNTIYF. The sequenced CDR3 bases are TGCGCCAGCAGCATGGAGACAGGGGTGAGGGGAAACACC.

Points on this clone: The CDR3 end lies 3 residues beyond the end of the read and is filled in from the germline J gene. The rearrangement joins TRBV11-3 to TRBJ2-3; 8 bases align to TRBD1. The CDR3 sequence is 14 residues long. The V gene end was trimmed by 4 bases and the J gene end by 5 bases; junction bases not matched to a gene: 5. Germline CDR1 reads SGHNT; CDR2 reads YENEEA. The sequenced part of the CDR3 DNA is TGTGCCAGCAGCTCCCGGACAGGGAGAGATACG. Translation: CASSSRTGRDT. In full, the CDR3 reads CASSSRTGRDTQYF. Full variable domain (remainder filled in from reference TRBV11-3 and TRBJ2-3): EAGVVQSPRYKIIEKKQPVAFWCNPISGHNTLYWYLQNLGQGPELLIRYENEEAVDDSQLPKDRFSAERLKGVDSTLKIQPAELGDSAVYLCASSSRTGRDTQYFGPGTRLTVL.

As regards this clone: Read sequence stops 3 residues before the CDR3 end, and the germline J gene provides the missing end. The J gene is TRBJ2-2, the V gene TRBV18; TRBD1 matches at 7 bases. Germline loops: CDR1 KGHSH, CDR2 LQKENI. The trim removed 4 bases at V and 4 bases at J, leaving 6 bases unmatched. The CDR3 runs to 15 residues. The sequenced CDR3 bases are TGTGCCAGCTCACTCCAGGGGGAGTTCACCGGGGAG. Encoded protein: CASSLQGEFTGE. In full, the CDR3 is CASSLQGEFTGELFF.

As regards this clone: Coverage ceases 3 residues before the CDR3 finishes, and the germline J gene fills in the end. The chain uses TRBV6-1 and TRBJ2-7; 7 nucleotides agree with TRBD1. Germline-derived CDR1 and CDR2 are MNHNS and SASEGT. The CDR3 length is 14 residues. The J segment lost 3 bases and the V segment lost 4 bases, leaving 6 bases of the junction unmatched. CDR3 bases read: TGTGCCAGCAGTGCCGTCAGGGGGAGCTACGAG. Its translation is CASSAVRGSYE. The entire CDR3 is CASSAVRGSYEQYF.

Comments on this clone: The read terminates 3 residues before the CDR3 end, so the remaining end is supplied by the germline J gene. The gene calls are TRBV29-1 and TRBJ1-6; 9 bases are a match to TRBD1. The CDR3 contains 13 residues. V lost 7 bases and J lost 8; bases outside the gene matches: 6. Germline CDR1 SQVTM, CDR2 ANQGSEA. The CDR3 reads CSARDREHSPLHF. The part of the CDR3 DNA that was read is TGCAGCGCTAGGGACAGGGAGCATTCACCC. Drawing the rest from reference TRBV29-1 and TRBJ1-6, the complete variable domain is SAVISQKPSRDICQRGTSLTIQCQVDSQVTMMFWYRQQPGQSLTLIATANQGSEATYESGFVIDKFPISRPNLTFSTLTVSNMSPEDSSIYLCSARDREHSPLHFGNGTRLTVT.

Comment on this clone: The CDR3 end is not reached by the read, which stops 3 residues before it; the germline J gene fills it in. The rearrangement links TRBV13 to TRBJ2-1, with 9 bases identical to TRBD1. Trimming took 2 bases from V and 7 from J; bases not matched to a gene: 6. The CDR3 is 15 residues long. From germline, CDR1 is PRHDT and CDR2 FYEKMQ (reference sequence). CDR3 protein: CASSLLQGARNEQFF. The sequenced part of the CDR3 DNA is TGTGCCAGCAGCTTACTACAGGGGGCCAGGAATGAG.

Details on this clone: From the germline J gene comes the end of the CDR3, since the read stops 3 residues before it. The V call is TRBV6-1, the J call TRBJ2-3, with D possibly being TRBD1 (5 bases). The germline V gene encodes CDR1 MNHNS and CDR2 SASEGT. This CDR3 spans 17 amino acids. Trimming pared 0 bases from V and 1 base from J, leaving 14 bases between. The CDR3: CASSEASRDWGTDTQYF. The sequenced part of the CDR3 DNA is TGTGCCAGCAGTGAAGCGTCCAGGGATTGGGGCACAGATACG.

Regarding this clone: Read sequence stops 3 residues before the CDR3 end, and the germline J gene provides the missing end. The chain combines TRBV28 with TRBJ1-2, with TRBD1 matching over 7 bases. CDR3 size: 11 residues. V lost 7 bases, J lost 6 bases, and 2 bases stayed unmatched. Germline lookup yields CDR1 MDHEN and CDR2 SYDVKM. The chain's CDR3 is CASKQGDGYTF. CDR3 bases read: TGTGCCAGCAAGCAGGGGGATGGC.

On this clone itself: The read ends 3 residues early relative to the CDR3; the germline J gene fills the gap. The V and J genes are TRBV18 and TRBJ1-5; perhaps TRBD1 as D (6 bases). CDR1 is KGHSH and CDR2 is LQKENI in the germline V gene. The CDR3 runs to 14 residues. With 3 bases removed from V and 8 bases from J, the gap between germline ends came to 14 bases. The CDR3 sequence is CASSPRDKVEPQHF. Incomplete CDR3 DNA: TGTGCCAGCTCACCCAGGGACAAAGTGGAGCCC.

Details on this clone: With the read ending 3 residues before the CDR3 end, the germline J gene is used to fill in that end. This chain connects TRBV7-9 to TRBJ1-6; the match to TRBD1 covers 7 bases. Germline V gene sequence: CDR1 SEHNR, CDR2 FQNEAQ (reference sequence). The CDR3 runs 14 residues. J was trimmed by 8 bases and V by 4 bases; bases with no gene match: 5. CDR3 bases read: TGTGCCAGCAGCTCCGACAGGGAGTATTCACCC. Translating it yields CASSSDREYSP. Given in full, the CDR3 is CASSSDREYSPLHF. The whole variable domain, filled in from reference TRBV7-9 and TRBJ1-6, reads DTGVSQNPRHKITKRGQNVTFRCDPISEHNRLYWYRQTLGQGPEFLTYFQNEAQLEKSRLLSDRFSAERPKGSFSTLEIQRTEQGDSAMYLCASSSDREYSPLHFGNGTRLTVT.